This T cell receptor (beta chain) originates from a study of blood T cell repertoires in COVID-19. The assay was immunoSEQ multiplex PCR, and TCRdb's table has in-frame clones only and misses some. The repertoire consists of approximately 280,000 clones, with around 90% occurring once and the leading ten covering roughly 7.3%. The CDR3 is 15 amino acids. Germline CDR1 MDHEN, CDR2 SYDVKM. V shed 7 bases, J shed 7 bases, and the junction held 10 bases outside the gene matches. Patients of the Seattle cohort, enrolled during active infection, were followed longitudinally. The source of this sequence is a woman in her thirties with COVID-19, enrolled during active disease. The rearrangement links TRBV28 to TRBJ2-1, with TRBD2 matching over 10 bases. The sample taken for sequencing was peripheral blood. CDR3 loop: CASNGWTSGSNEQFF. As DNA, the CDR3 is TGTGCCAGCAATGGGTGGACTAGCGGTTCGAATGAGCAGTTCTTC.